This TCR beta chain was profiled in a study of cytomegalovirus exposure and HLA in healthy donors. General study results and limits: Confirmation in vitro established that a few CMV-associated chains were specific for CMV antigens.

This clone was picked up a small number of times. Its antigen is undetermined. The PCR employed 60 Vbeta primers together with 13 Jbeta primers. The data were produced by immunoSEQ multiplex PCR, yet TCRdb's version contains in-frame clones alone and is incomplete. The table records approximately 150,000 clones, around 68% of them present only once. The clonotype was recovered from a man aged 45-60 years in good health and CMV-seronegative. Sequences were obtained from PBMCs.

The CDR3 DNA sequence: TGTGCCAGCAGCTTAGCCCGGGGGGCAAACACTGAAGCTTTCTTT. Protein product: CASSLARGANTEAFF. The chain employs TRBV7-2 and TRBJ1-1, with D possibly being TRBD1 (6 bases). There are 15 residues in the CDR3. V lost 0 bases and J 2 bases, leaving 10 bases between the germline ends. Germline CDR1 SGHTA, CDR2 FQGNSA.